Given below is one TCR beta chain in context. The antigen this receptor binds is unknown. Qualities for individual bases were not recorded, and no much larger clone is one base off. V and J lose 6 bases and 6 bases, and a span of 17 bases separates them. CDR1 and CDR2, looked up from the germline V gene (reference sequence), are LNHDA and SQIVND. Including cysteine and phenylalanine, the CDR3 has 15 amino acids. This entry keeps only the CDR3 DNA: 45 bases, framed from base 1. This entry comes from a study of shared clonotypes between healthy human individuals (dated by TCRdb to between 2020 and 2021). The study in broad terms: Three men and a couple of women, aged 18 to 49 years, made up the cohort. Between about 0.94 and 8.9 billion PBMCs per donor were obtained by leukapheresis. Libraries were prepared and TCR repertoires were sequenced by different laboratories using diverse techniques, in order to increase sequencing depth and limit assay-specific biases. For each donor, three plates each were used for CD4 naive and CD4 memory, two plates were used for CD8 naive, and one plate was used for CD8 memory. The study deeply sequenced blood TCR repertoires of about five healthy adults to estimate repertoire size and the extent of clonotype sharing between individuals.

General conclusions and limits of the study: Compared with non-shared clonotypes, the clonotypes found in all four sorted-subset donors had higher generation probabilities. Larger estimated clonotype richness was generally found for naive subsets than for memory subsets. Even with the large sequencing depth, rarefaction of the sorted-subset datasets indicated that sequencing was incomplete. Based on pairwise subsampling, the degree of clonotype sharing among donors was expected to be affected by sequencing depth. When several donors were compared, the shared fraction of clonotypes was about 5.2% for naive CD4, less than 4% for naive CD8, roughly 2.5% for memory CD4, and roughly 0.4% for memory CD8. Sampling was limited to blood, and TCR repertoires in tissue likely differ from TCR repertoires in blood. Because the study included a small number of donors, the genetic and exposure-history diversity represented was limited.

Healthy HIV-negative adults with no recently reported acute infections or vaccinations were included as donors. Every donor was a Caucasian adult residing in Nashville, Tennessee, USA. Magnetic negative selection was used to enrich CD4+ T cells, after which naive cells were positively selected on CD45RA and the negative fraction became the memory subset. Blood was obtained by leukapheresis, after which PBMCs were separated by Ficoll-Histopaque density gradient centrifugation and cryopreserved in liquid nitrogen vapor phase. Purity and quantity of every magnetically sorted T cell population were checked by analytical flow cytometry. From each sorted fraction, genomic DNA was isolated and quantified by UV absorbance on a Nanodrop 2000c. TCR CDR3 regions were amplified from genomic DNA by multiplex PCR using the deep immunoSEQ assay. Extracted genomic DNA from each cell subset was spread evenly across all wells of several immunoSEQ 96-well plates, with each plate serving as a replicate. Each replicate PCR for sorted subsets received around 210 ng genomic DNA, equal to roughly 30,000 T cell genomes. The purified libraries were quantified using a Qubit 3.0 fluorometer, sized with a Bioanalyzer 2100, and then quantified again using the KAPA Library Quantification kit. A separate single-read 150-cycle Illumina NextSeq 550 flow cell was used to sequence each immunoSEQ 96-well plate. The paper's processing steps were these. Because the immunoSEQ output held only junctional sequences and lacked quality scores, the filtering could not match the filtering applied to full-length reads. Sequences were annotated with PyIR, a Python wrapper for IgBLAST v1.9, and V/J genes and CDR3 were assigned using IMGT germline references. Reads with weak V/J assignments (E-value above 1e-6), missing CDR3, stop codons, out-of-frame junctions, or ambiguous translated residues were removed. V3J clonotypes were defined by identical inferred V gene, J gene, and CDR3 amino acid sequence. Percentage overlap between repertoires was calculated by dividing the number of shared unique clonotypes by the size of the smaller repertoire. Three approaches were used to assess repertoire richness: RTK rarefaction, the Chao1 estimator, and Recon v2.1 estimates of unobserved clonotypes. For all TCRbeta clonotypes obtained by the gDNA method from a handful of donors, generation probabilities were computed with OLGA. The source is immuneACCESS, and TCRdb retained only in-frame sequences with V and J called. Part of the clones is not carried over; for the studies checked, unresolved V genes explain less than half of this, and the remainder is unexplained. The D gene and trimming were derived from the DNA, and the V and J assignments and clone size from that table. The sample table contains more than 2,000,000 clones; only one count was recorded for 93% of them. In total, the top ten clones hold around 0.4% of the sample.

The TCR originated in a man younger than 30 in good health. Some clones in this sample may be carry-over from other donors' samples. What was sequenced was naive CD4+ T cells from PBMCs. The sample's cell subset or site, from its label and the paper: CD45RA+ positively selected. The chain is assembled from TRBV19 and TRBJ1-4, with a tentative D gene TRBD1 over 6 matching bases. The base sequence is TGTGCCAGTAGGCGAACAGGGAGGGAGTATGAAAAACTGTTTTTT. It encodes CASRRTGREYEKLFF.